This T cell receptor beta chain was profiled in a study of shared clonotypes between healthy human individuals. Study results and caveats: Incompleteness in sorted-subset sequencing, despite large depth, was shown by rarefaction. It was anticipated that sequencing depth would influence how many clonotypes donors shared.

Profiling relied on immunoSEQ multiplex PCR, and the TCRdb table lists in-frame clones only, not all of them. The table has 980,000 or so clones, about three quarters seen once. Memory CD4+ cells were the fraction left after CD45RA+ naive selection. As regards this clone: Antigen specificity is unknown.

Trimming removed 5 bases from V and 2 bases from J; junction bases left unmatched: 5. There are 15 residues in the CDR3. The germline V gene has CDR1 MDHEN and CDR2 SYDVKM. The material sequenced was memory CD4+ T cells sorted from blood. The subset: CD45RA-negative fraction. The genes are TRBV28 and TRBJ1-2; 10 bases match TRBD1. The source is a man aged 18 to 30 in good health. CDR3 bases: TGTGCCAGCAGTGGGACAGGGGCATCGAACTATGGCTACACCTTC. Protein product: CASSGTGASNYGYTF.